The sample holds many counts of the clone carrying this T cell receptor beta chain. Its target is not known. TCRdb itself ran the 5' RACE reads through MiXCR, one entry per CDR3 protein. The sample has about 27,000 distinct CDR3 sequences; approximately 7.4% are singletons. The record originates from a study of T-cell memory formation after mild COVID-19. Study overall: Each donor largely had its own TCR clusters.

V was pared by 6 bases and J by 0 bases, with 8 bases of the junction left unmatched. In germline, CDR1 is DFQATT, CDR2 SNEGSKA (reference sequence). The CDR3 covers 15 residues. Study-wide findings and caveats: Pre-infection memory harbored some responding clones, suggesting cross-reactive memory joined. Shrinking CD4+ clones were chiefly CM and EM; CD8+ ones were chiefly EMRA. SARS-CoV-2 specificity of second-wave clones peaking day 37 was unconfirmed.

What was sequenced was PBMCs or a T cell subset sorted from them (not recorded which). The genes are TRBV20-1 and TRBJ2-3; 8 bases align to TRBD2. The sequence was collected from an adult woman who had mild COVID-19 (a few samples of this study predate the infection). Cell type and time point are not known. In nucleotides, the CDR3 is TGCAGTGCCTCACGGGAGGGAGATAGCACAGATACGCAGTATTTT. Amino acids: CSASREGDSTDTQYF.